The clone carrying this T cell receptor beta chain has just a few counts. Its matching antigen is unknown. V dropped 2 bases and J dropped 0 bases, with 11 bases sitting between them. The CDR3 consists of 15 residues. Germline V gene data show CDR1 as SNHLY and CDR2 as FYNNEI. This sample is part of a study of blood T cells in healthy people across ages. Each sample used at least 7 million PBMCs. PCR was performed a second time for roughly 7 to 12 cycles using a sample-barcoded 5' primer and a J-beta primer mix. Each CDR3 protein is one row after TCRdb ran MiXCR on the 5' RACE reads. The table has some 760,000 distinct CDR3 sequences, around 25% seen once. The study's findings and limits: Age brought a roughly linear fall in TCR beta diversity measured per million T cells.

The sample also formed part of further work on T cells of mothers and their children. That source reports: The study sampled three healthy Caucasian mothers and their six children.

The V call is TRBV2, the J call TRBJ2-7, with D uncertain. This sequence originates from a boy between 10 and 17 years old in good health. The specimen was blood. The CDR3 DNA reads TGTGCCAGCAGTGAAAAGTGGATGAGCTCCTACGAGCAGTACTTC. Translation: CASSEKWMSSYEQYF.